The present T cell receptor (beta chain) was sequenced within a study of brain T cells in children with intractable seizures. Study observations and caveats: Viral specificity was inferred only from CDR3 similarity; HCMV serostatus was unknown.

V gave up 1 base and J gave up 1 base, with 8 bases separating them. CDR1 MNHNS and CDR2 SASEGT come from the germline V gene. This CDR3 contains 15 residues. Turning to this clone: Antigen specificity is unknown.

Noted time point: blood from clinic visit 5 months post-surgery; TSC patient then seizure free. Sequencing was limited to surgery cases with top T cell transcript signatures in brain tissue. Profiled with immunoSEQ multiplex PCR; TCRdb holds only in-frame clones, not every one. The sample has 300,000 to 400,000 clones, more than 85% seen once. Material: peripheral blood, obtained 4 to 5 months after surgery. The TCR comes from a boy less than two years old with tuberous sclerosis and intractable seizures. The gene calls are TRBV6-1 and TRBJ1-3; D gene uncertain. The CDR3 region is CASSEVSDSGNTIYF. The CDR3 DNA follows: TGTGCCAGCAGTGAAGTCTCGGATTCTGGAAACACCATATATTTT.